This T cell receptor (beta chain) was found in a study of T cells in Graves' hyperthyroidism and ophthalmopathy. Amplification targeted TCR beta CDR3 regions from RNA transcripts. Carried out on the TCR CDR3, a first-round RT-PCR used the HTBI primer set. TCRdb independently ran MiXCR on the multiplex PCR reads; one entry per CDR3 protein. The top ten hold approximately 30% of the sample, which has roughly 400,000 distinct CDR3 sequences, 15% to 19% seen once. Germline V gene sequence: CDR1 MNHEY, CDR2 SMNVEV (reference sequence). This CDR3 contains 16 residues. Germline trimming cut 2 bases from V and 4 bases from J; bases unmatched to any gene: 9. This clonotype was observed a handful of times.

The V call is TRBV27, the J call TRBJ1-2; 8 nucleotides match TRBD1. Sequenced sample: blood. This sequence originates from a woman aged 18-29 years with Graves' hyperthyroidism that later progressed to Graves' ophthalmopathy. The CDR3 loop reads CASSLAGTGPFYGYTF. As DNA, the CDR3 is TGTGCCAGCAGTTTAGCTGGGACAGGACCCTTCTATGGCTACACCTTC.